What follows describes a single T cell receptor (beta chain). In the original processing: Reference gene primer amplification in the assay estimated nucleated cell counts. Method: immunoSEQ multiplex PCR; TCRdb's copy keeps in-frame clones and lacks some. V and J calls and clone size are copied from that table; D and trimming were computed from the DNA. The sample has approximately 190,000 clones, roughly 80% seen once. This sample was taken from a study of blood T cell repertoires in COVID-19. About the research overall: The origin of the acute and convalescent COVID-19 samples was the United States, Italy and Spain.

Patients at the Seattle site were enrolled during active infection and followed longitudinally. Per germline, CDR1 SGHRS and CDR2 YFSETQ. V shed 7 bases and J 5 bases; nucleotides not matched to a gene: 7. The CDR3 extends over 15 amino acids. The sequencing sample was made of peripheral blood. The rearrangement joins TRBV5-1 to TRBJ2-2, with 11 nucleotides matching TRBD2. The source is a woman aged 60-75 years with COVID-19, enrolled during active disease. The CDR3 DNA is TGCGCCAGCTCACTAGCGGGGGAAAATACCGGGGAGCTGTTTTTT. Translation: CASSLAGENTGELFF. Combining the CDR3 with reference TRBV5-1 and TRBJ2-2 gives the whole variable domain KAGVTQTPRYLIKTRGQQVTLSCSPISGHRSVSWYQQTPGQGLQFLFEYFSETQRNKGNFPGRFSGRQFSNSRSEMNVSTLELGDSALYLCASSLAGENTGELFFGEGSRLTVL.